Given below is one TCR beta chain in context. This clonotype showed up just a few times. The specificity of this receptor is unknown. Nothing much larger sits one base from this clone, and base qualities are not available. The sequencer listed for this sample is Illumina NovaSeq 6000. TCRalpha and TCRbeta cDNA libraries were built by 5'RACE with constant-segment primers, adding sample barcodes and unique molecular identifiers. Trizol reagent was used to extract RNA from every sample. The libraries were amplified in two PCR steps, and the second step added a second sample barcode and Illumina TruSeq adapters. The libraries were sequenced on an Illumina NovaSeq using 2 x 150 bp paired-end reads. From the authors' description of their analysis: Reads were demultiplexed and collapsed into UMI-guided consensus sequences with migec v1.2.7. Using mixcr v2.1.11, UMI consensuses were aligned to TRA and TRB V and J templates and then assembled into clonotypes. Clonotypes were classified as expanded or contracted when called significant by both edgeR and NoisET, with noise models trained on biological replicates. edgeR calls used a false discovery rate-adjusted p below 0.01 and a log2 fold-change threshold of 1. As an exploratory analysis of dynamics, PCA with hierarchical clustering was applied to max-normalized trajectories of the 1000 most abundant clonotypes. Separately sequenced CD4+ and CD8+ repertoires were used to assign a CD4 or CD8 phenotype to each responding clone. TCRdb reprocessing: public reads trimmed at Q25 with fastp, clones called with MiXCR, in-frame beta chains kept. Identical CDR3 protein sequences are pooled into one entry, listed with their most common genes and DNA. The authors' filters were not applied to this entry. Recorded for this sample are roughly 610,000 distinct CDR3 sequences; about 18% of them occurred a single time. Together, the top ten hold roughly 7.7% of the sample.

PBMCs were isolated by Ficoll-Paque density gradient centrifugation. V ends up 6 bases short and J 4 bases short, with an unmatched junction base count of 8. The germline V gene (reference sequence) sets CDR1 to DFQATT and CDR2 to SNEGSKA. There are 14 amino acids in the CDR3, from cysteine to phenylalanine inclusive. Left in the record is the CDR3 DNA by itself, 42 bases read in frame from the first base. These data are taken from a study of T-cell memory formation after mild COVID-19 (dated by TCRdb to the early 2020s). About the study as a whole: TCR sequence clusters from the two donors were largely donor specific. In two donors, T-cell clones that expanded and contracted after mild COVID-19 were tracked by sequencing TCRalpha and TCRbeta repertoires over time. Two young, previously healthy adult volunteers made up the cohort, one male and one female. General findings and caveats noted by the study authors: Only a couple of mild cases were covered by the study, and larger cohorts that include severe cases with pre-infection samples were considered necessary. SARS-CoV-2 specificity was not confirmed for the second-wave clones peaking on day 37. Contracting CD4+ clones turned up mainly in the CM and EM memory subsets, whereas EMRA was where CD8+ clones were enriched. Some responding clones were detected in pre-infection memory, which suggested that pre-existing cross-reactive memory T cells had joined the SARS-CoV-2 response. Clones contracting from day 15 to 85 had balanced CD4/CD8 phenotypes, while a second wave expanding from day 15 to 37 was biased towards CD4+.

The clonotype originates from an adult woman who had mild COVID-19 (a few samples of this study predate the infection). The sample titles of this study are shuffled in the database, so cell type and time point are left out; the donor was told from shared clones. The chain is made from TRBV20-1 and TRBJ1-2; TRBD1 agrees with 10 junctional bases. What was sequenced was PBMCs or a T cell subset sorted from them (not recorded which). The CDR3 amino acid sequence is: CSARGQGEIYGYTF. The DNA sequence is TGCAGTGCGCGCGGACAGGGGGAGATCTATGGCTACACCTTC.